This T cell receptor (beta chain) derives from a study of T cells after yellow fever vaccination. Study as a whole: The authors prepared low-cell-number fractions using SMART-Seq v4 Ultra Low Input. The study, taken as a whole, reports: A secondary response was less intense yet reached its peak sooner, at day 5 versus 15. A large majority of primary-vaccination clones showed up again after the booster (around 96% CD4, 88% CD8).

This clonotype appeared a few times. Its matching antigen is unknown. Trimming stripped 6 bases from V and 4 bases from J, with 9 bases between. The CDR3 is made up of 12 amino acids. TCR cDNA, made by 5'RACE template switching, carried an added universal primer site and UMIs. TCRdb reprocessed the 5' RACE reads with MiXCR, giving one entry per CDR3 protein. The data hold about 130,000 distinct CDR3 sequences, with about 8.8% observed a single time. The material sequenced was CD8+ T cells sorted from PBMCs, taken on the day of the yellow fever booster vaccination. The TCR originated in a man between 18 and 29 years old who received the YFV17D yellow fever vaccine. The chain has TRBV12-3 or TRBV12-4 and TRBJ2-5; no reliable D call. This chain's CDR3 is CASSPVGETQYF. CDR3 nucleotides: TGTGCCAGCAGCCCCGTGGGAGAGACCCAGTACTTC.